This T cell receptor (beta chain) stems from a study of cytomegalovirus exposure and HLA in healthy donors. It was healthy bone marrow donors who served as donors. Germline lookup yields CDR1 MGHRA and CDR2 YSYEKL. This CDR3 spans 15 amino acids. The PCR used 60 Vbeta and 13 Jbeta primers. Original analysis: About 80 million unique TCR beta chains, 10 million to 13 million of them shared, were counted by a later analysis. Data came from immunoSEQ multiplex PCR; TCRdb stores just in-frame clones and leaves some out. That table is the source of V, J and clone size, and D and trimming were worked out from the DNA. The sample includes about 170,000 clones, 65% to 85% of them seen just once.

The gene calls are TRBV4-1 and TRBJ2-5; 10 bases match TRBD2. Matching the DNA end better, TRBJ2-7 makes the J call doubtful. Material: PBMCs. This sequence originates from a boy between 2 and 15 years old in good health and CMV-seronegative. The CDR3 coding sequence is TGCGCCAGCAGCCAACAACTAGCGGGGCCCTACGAGCAGTACTTC. Protein product: CASSQQLAGPYEQYF.